The T cell receptor (beta chain) under discussion was sequenced for a study of cytomegalovirus exposure and HLA in healthy donors. General observations from the study: Altogether, 164 TCR beta chains were recorded as cytomegalovirus-associated.

The PCR was carried out with 60 Vbeta primers and 13 Jbeta primers. TCRdb keeps only in-frame clones here, not all; method: immunoSEQ multiplex PCR. Altogether 130,000 or so clones are present, around 78% being singletons, with the ten largest covering roughly 1.8%. As for this clone: Its antigen is not known.

Germline V gene sequence: CDR1 ENHRY, CDR2 SYGVKD. This CDR3 spans 18 amino acids. Trimming removed 2 bases from V and 0 bases from J, with 18 bases in between. Each of the donors was a healthy bone marrow donor. In nominal health when sampled, donors likely had unrecorded immune exposures nonetheless. This clonotype originated in a female donor in good health and CMV-seropositive. Material: PBMCs. The rearrangement links TRBV10-3 to TRBJ2-3; a weak D match, TRBD2 (7 bases). The CDR3 spells CAISEPQGLAASTDTQYF. CDR3 DNA: TGTGCCATCAGTGAGCCTCAGGGGCTAGCGGCTAGCACAGATACGCAGTATTTT.